The clone carrying this T cell receptor beta chain appeared a few times. CAS ≥3, NOSPECS ≥4, moderate-to-severe activity and duration under 3 months marked donors with ophthalmopathy. Uncontrolled infections, other autoimmune diseases, pregnancy or lactation barred patients from enrollment. Symptoms, serum thyroxine and TRAb, thyroid ultrasound, and orbital computed tomography formed the diagnostic basis. Fresh peripheral blood, roughly 10 ml, was the PBMC source. Transcripts of RNA were the source for amplifying TCR beta CDR3 regions. An opening RT-PCR round employed HTBI primers and preceded a second-round multiplex PCR. A single record per CDR3 protein comes from TCRdb applying MiXCR to the multiplex PCR reads. Of about 210,000 distinct CDR3 sequences listed, under 30% are singletons. The record originates from a study of Graves' ophthalmopathy and Graves' hyperthyroidism. The TCR sequence derives from a man aged 50 to 59 with Graves' ophthalmopathy. The sequenced material came from peripheral blood.

The CDR3 DNA is TGTGCCACCAGCAGAAACCAGGGGGACACTGAAGCTTTCTTT. This sequence encodes CATSRNQGDTEAFF. The chain carries TRBV15 and TRBJ1-1, with 7 bases fitting TRBD1. V shed 2 bases, J shed 3 bases, and the junction held 3 bases outside the gene matches. Germline V CDR1 and CDR2: LNHNV, YYDKDF (reference sequence). This CDR3 contains 14 residues.